The 16 T cell receptor beta chains below all came from one sample that was sequenced in a study of CD8 T cells in Susac syndrome (dated by TCRdb to between 2017 and 2020). Library construction relied on the immunoSEQ multiplex PCR assay. RNA was extracted using the RNeasy kit, and roughly 0.45 to 1 ug of the RNA was reverse transcribed with random hexamers. TCRdb reprocessing: public reads trimmed at Q25 with fastp, clones called with MiXCR, in-frame beta chains kept. A single entry per CDR3 protein holds the most common genes and DNA from its merged rows. The sample table lists about 210,000 distinct CDR3 sequences, around 96% of them with a count of one. 0.095% of the sample goes to the ten largest clones. The material sequenced was CD4+ T cells from PBMCs. The receptors shown here come from a human donor with multiple sclerosis.

CDR3 loop: CASSLDRGDEQYF. CDR3 sequence (DNA): TGTGCCAGCAGCTTAGACCGGGGGGACGAGCAGTACTTC. The V and J genes are TRBV11-2 and TRBJ2-7; 7 positions agree with TRBD2. Germline V gene data show CDR1 as SGHAT and CDR2 as FQNNGV. This CDR3 is built from 13 residues. J lost 5 bases, V lost 0 bases, and 1 base had no gene match.

The chain has TRBV18 and TRBJ2-7; 8 nucleotides match TRBD1. The CDR3 length is 14 residues. Trimming cost V 5 bases and J 0 bases; bases outside gene matches: 3. Germline loops: CDR1 KGHSH, CDR2 LQKENI. CDR3 loop: CASSAGQGSYEQYF. As DNA, the CDR3 is TGTGCCAGCTCAGCCGGACAGGGCTCCTACGAGCAGTACTTC.

This clonotype came up once. The chain joins TRBV2 to TRBJ1-5; 10 positions match TRBD1. This CDR3 is built from 14 residues. Germline V gene data show CDR1 as SNHLY and CDR2 as FYNNEI. Unmatched junction bases numbered 6, after V lost 6 bases and J lost 7 bases. This CDR3 reads CASSPTGGWQPQHF. Here the CDR3 DNA reads TGTGCCAGCAGCCCGACAGGGGGCTGGCAGCCCCAGCATTTT.

This chain uses TRBV30 with TRBJ2-7; no firm D call. The CDR3 totals 13 residues. Per the germline V gene, CDR1 is GTSNPN and CDR2 is SVGIG (reference sequence). The germline V and J ends were trimmed by 4 bases and 2 bases, with 12 bases remaining between them. For the CDR3, the DNA is TGTGCCTGGACCTTTCCCCAGGCCTACGAGCAGTACTTC. Its protein product is CAWTFPQAYEQYF.

The chain joins TRBV27 to TRBJ1-2; D is perhaps TRBD1 (5 bases). The CDR3 is 15 residues long. V was trimmed by 7 bases and J by 0 bases, leaving 15 bases between them. CDR1 is MNHEY and CDR2 is SMNVEV in the germline V gene (reference sequence). The CDR3 DNA reads TGTGCCAGCAAGGGTCAGGGAAGAGCTAACTATGGCTACACCTTC. Residues: CASKGQGRANYGYTF.

The V call is TRBV30, the J call TRBJ2-1, with D unresolved. Germline CDR1 GTSNPN, CDR2 SVGIG (reference sequence). The CDR3 is made up of 12 amino acids. V lost 3 bases to trimming and J lost 6 bases, with 9 bases between them. CDR3 protein: CAWSPTGNEQFF. CDR3 coding DNA: TGTGCCTGGAGCCCCACTGGCAATGAGCAGTTCTTC.

The chain recombines TRBV5-4 with TRBJ2-1; D is perhaps TRBD1 or TRBD2 (5 bases each). The germline CDR1 and CDR2 sequences are SGHNT and YYREEE (reference sequence). V was trimmed by 4 bases and J by 7 bases, leaving 21 bases between them. The CDR3 has 16 residues. The CDR3 here is CASSEALDSHRNEQFF. The CDR3 region has the DNA TGTGCCAGCAGCGAAGCTTTGGACTCTCACAGGAATGAGCAGTTCTTC.

J is TRBJ2-3 and V is TRBV28; D might be TRBD1 (6 bases). Trimming removed 6 bases at V and 1 base at J, with 14 bases between. Germline V gene data show CDR1 as MDHEN and CDR2 as SYDVKM. The CDR3 has 15 residues. CDR3: CASSKTGVRTDTQYF. DNA for the CDR3: TGTGCCAGCAGCAAGACAGGTGTACGCACAGATACGCAGTATTTT.

The chain uses TRBV29-1 and TRBJ1-4, with 7 bases fitting TRBD1. The CDR3 has 14 residues. The V gene end was trimmed by 0 bases and the J gene end by 5 bases; junction bases not matched to a gene: 3. Looked up from germline, CDR1 is SQVTM and CDR2 is ANQGSEA. This CDR3 reads CSVEDEQGNEKLFF. Here the CDR3 DNA reads TGCAGCGTTGAAGATGAACAGGGGAATGAAAAACTGTTTTTT.

The chain uses TRBV30 and TRBJ2-3; D possibly corresponds to TRBD1 (5 bases). The V end lost 8 bases, the J end lost 4 bases, and 19 bases lay between the germline ends. CDR3 size: 14 residues. Germline V gene data show CDR1 as GTSNPN and CDR2 as SVGIG (reference sequence). The CDR3 coding sequence is TGTGCCCTGGGGTGGGGCCGAACCGCAGATACGCAGTATTTT. Its translation: CALGWGRTADTQYF.

This chain joins TRBV19 and TRBJ2-1, with 8 bases fitting TRBD2. The V gene's germline CDR1 is LNHDA and CDR2 SQIVND (reference sequence). V was pared by 4 bases and J by 8 bases, with 10 bases of the junction left unmatched. The CDR3 spans 15 residues. CDR3 sequence reads: CASSTPGLARYEQFF. Written as DNA, the CDR3 is TGTGCCAGTAGTACCCCTGGACTAGCACGCTATGAGCAGTTCTTC.

The chain links TRBV27 to TRBJ2-7, with a tentative D call TRBD1 (5 bases). CDR1 MNHEY and CDR2 SMNVEV come from the germline V gene (reference sequence). Trimming shortened V by 4 bases and J by 4 bases, and 14 bases separated the two germline ends. The CDR3 consists of 14 residues. CDR3 amino acids: CASSSSSSGYEQYF. Here the CDR3 DNA reads TGTGCCAGCAGTTCTAGTTCTTCAGGGTACGAGCAGTACTTC.

This clonotype occurred a few times. This chain links TRBV18 with TRBJ1-1; D call uncertain. CDR3 length equals 11 residues. Germline CDR1 is KGHSH and CDR2 is LQKENI. The V end was cut by 4 bases, the J end by 2 bases, with 2 bases between. This CDR3 is CASSRNTEAFF. CDR3 coding DNA: TGTGCCAGCTCACGAAACACTGAAGCTTTCTTT.

The V and J genes are TRBV29-1 and TRBJ1-1; a possible D gene is TRBD1 (5 bases). Trimming stripped 7 bases from V and 0 bases from J, with 15 bases between. The CDR3 has 14 residues. The V gene's germline CDR1 is SQVTM and CDR2 ANQGSEA. The CDR3 bases are TGCAGCGCCCACAGACAGACCATGAACACTGAAGCTTTCTTT. Protein sequence: CSAHRQTMNTEAFF.

This CDR3 reads CSARVPGRKNIQYF. As DNA, the CDR3 is TGCAGTGCCCGCGTCCCGGGACGGAAAAACATTCAGTACTTC. This chain joins TRBV20-1 and TRBJ2-4, with D perhaps assigned TRBD1 or TRBD2 (5 bases each). Germline CDR1 DFQATT, CDR2 SNEGSKA (reference sequence). This CDR3 contains 14 residues. With 6 bases removed from V and 4 bases from J, the gap between germline ends came to 16 bases.

The chain has TRBV12-3 or TRBV12-4 and TRBJ1-5, with TRBD1 matching over 9 bases. The CDR3 length is 17 residues. Germline trimming cut 5 bases from V and 1 base from J; bases unmatched to any gene: 9. The chain's CDR3 is CASSLQQGAISNQPQHF. As DNA, the CDR3 is TGTGCCAGCAGTCTTCAACAGGGGGCGATAAGCAATCAGCCCCAGCATTTT.